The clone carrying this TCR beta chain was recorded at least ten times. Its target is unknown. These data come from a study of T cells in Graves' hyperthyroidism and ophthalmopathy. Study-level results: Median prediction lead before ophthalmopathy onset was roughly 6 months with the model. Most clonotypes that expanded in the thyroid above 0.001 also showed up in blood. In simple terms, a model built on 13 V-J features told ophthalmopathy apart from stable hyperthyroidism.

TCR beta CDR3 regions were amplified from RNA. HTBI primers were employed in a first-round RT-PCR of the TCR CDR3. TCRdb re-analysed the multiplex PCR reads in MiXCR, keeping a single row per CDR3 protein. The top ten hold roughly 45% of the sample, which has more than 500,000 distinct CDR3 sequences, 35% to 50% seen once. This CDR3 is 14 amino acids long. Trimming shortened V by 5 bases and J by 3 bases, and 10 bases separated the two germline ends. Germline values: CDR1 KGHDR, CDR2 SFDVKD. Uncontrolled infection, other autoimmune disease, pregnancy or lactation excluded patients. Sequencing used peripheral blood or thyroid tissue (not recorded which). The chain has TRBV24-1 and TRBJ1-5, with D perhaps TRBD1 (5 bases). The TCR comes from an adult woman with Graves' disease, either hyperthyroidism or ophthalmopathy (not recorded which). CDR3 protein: CATSGDGDNQPQHF. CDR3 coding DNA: TGTGCCACCAGTGGGGACGGAGACAATCAGCCCCAGCATTTT.